Listed below are T cell receptor beta chains from one sample, sequenced in a study of OX40 agonist ivuxolimab in advanced cancers. Data came from immunoSEQ multiplex PCR; TCRdb stores just in-frame clones and leaves some out. This table holds 50,000 or so clones, about four fifths found once. Sequencing used CD4+ or CD8+ T cells sorted from blood, obtained in a trial of the OX40 agonist ivuxolimab. The receptors originated from an adult with an advanced solid tumor such as melanoma, head and neck, liver or kidney cancer. Each CDR3 is given with its conserved first and last residue. The D gene is left open where the match is weak. A row's size may be missing; if present it is once, few, many or a size class.

CASTSIGSTYEQYF	TGTGCCAGCACGTCGATTGGCAGTACCTACGAGCAGTACTTC	-	TRBJ2-7	TRBV28	-
CASSPFGTGLDIQYF	TGTGCCAGCAGCCCTTTCGGGACAGGGTTAGACATTCAGTACTTC	TRBD1	TRBJ2-4	TRBV5-8	-
CASSRTSGRVGEQFF	TGTGCCAGCAGTCGGACTAGCGGGAGAGTGGGTGAGCAGTTCTTC	TRBD2	TRBJ2-1	TRBV6-5	-
CASILLGQGSNEQFF	TGTGCCAGCATCCTACTGGGACAGGGGTCGAATGAGCAGTTCTTC	-	TRBJ2-1	TRBV21-1	once
CASSSLGQGRNEQFF	TGTGCCAGCAGTTCCCTGGGACAGGGGAGAAATGAGCAGTTCTTC	TRBD1	TRBJ2-1	TRBV28	-
CASSEWGTGNTGELFF	TGCGCCAGCAGTGAGTGGGGGACAGGGAACACCGGGGAGCTGTTTTTT	TRBD1	TRBJ2-2	TRBV10-1	-
CASSLAVFSGATGELFF	TGTGCCAGCAGCTTGGCCGTGTTTAGCGGAGCCACCGGGGAGCTGTTTTTT	-	TRBJ2-2	TRBV5-6	-
CASRGGFGGDEQYF	TGTGCCAGCAGAGGGGGGTTCGGAGGCGACGAGCAGTACTTC	-	TRBJ2-7	TRBV2	-
CASNTGRDPDTQYF	TGTGCCAGCAACACCGGGAGAGACCCAGATACGCAGTATTTT	-	TRBJ2-3	TRBV5-4	-
CASKASSYEQYF	TGCGCCAGCAAGGCCAGCTCCTACGAGCAGTACTTC	-	TRBJ2-7	TRBV10-2	-
CASSSVSGTEAFF	TGTGCCAGCAGTTCAGTATCTGGCACTGAAGCTTTCTTT	-	TRBJ1-1	TRBV6-6	-
CASSLAGWETQYF	TGTGCCAGCAGCCTAGCGGGGTGGGAGACCCAGTACTTC	TRBD2	TRBJ2-5	TRBV25-1	-
CASSVATGELFF	TGCGCCAGCAGTGTTGCTACCGGGGAGCTGTTTTTT	-	TRBJ2-2	TRBV10-2	-
CASSKGAGLYDNEQFF	TGTGCCAGCAGTAAAGGGGCAGGGCTGTACGACAATGAGCAGTTCTTC	-	TRBJ2-1	TRBV6-1	-
CASSSARQGENYGYTF	TGCGCCAGCAGCTCAGCTAGACAGGGGGAGAACTATGGCTACACCTTC	TRBD1	TRBJ1-2	TRBV5-1	-
CASSPPLLYNEQFF	TGTGCCAGCAGCCCACCCCTTCTATACAATGAGCAGTTCTTC	-	TRBJ2-1	TRBV7-9	-
CASSPGIAKNIQYF	TGTGCCAGCAGCCCCGGCATAGCCAAAAACATTCAGTACTTC	-	TRBJ2-4	TRBV11-3	-
CASSIGGLGSGEEQFF	TGTGCCAGTAGTATAGGGGGATTGGGAAGCGGCGAGGAGCAGTTCTTC	-	TRBJ2-1	TRBV19	once
CASSDRLAVNTGELFF	TGTGCCAGCTCTGACAGGTTAGCTGTGAACACCGGGGAGCTGTTTTTT	-	TRBJ2-2	TRBV18	-
CASSSRGGSSYNEQFF	TGTGCCAGCAGCAGCAGGGGCGGTAGCTCCTACAATGAGCAGTTCTTC	-	TRBJ2-1	TRBV9	few
CASRPGGAGDEKLFF	TGTGCCAGCAGGCCCGGGGGGGCAGGTGATGAAAAACTGTTTTTT	-	TRBJ1-4	TRBV6-5	-
CASKRQGTMNEQFF	TGTGCCAGCAAGCGACAGGGGACTATGAATGAGCAGTTCTTC	-	TRBJ2-1	TRBV2	-
CASSLGQGLEGSGYTF	TGCGCCAGCAGCTTGGGACAGGGGTTGGAAGGTAGTGGCTACACCTTC	TRBD1	TRBJ1-2	TRBV5-1	-
CASADRGGYGYTF	TGTGCCAGCGCGGACAGGGGTGGCTATGGCTACACCTTC	TRBD1	TRBJ1-2	TRBV28	-
CASSRGLGNTEAFF	TGCGCCAGCAGCCGCGGACTCGGGAACACTGAAGCTTTCTTT	-	TRBJ1-1	TRBV4-1	few
CASNLLAGSTDTQYF	TGTGCCAGTAACCTACTAGCGGGAAGCACAGATACGCAGTATTTT	TRBD2	TRBJ2-3	TRBV19	-
CASRNDPGQGSGYTF	TGTGCCAGCAGGAATGACCCGGGACAGGGAAGTGGCTACACCTTC	TRBD1	TRBJ1-2	TRBV5-8	-
CASSLGIGANVLTF	TGTGCCAGCAGCTTAGGTATCGGGGCCAACGTCCTGACTTTC	-	TRBJ2-6	TRBV13	-
CASSAAASGGSYEQYF	TGTGCCAGCAGCGCCGCCGCTAGCGGGGGCTCCTACGAGCAGTACTTC	TRBD2	TRBJ2-7	TRBV9	-
CASISRGSTEAFF	TGTGCCAGCATCAGCAGGGGGTCAACTGAAGCTTTCTTT	TRBD1	TRBJ1-1	TRBV28	-
CASSLAVLAGGPTDTQYF	TGTGCCAGCAGCTTGGCGGTGTTAGCGGGAGGGCCTACAGATACGCAGTATTTT	TRBD2	TRBJ2-3	TRBV5-4	-
CASSLNRATNTGELFF	TGTGCCAGCAGCTTAAACAGGGCGACGAACACCGGGGAGCTGTTTTTT	-	TRBJ2-2	TRBV11-2	once
CSIGIAGNTDTQYF	TGCAGTATCGGGATTGCAGGGAACACAGATACGCAGTATTTT	-	TRBJ2-3	TRBV29-1	-
CASSPSYNSPLHF	TGTGCCAGCAGCCCAAGTTATAATTCACCCCTCCACTTT	-	TRBJ1-6	TRBV5-5	-
CASMTSGRASYEQYF	TGTGCCAGCATGACTAGCGGGAGGGCCTCCTACGAGCAGTACTTC	TRBD2	TRBJ2-7	TRBV28	-
CASSLAGPGELFF	TGTGCCAGCAGCTTGGCAGGCCCCGGGGAGCTGTTTTTT	-	TRBJ2-2	TRBV5-4	-
CASSLTGREQFF	TGTGCCAGCTCACTGACAGGGAGGGAGCAGTTCTTC	-	TRBJ2-1	TRBV18	-
CASSEVGGELFF	TGTGCCAGCAGTGAAGTCGGCGGGGAGCTGTTTTTT	-	TRBJ2-2	TRBV2	few
CASSLGGRVTGELFF	TGTGCCAGCAGCTTAGGCGGGAGGGTCACCGGGGAGCTGTTTTTT	TRBD2	TRBJ2-2	TRBV7-3	-
CARPQGTNEKLFF	TGTGCCAGACCCCAGGGGACTAATGAAAAACTGTTTTTT	-	TRBJ1-4	TRBV19	-
CASSPISGGAAEQFF	TGTGCCAGCAGCCCCATTAGCGGGGGGGCCGCTGAGCAGTTCTTC	TRBD2	TRBJ2-1	TRBV11-2	-
CASSPRPGTGASEQYF	TGTGCCAGCAGCCCGAGACCAGGGACAGGGGCGAGCGAGCAGTACTTC	TRBD1	TRBJ2-7	TRBV7-2	once
CASSPYPLTSGRNHNEQFF	TGTGCCAGCAGTCCCTACCCCCTGACTAGCGGGAGAAACCACAATGAGCAGTTCTTC	TRBD2	TRBJ2-1	TRBV2	few
CASSDSGQLNTEAFF	TGTGCCAGCAGCGACTCGGGACAGCTTAACACTGAAGCTTTCTTT	TRBD1	TRBJ1-1	TRBV7-9	-
CASTSPPLGIEAFF	TGTGCCAGCACGTCGCCCCCCCTGGGCATTGAAGCTTTCTTT	-	TRBJ1-1	TRBV28	-
CASSPRTSLFNEQFF	TGTGCCAGCAGTCCACGGACTAGTCTGTTTAATGAGCAGTTCTTC	TRBD2	TRBJ2-1	TRBV28	-
CASSPTGTGSAGELFF	TGTGCCAGCAGCCCCACCGGGACAGGGTCGGCCGGGGAGCTGTTTTTT	TRBD1	TRBJ2-2	TRBV7-3	-